Sequencing of this T cell receptor (beta chain) was carried out in a study of cytomegalovirus exposure and HLA in healthy donors. Study at large: A previous analysis identified about 110 million unique TCR beta sequences derived from some 170 million T cells. General study findings and limits: TCR beta chains associated with HLA were, in a later analysis, more clonally expanded than equally common others. Excluded were some V segments that proved indistinguishable, including TRBV6-2 and TRBV6-3.

After removal of 5 bases from V and 7 bases from J, the junction contained 7 bases not matched to a gene. Germline assignment: CDR1 SGHAT and CDR2 FQNNGV. There are 13 residues in the CDR3. About this clone itself: Its cognate antigen is unknown.

PCR primers comprised 60 Vbeta and 13 Jbeta primers. Using immunoSEQ multiplex PCR, the repertoire was profiled, and TCRdb retains in-frame clones only, with some absent. The sample has 200,000 to 250,000 clones; 70% to 80% are singletons. The V call is TRBV11-2, the J call TRBJ2-7; 8 bases map to TRBD2. This clonotype was sampled from a woman aged 30 to 39 in good health and CMV-seronegative. Sequences were obtained from PBMCs. The CDR3 DNA sequence: TGTGCCAGCAGCCGTAGGACGGGAGGGGAGCAGTACTTC. It yields the protein CASSRRTGGEQYF. Full variable domain (outside the CDR3, taken from reference TRBV11-2 and TRBJ2-7): EAGVAQSPRYKIIEKRQSVAFWCNPISGHATLYWYQQILGQGPKLLIQFQNNGVVDDSQLPKDRFSAERLKGVDSTLKIQPAKLEDSAVYLCASSRRTGGEQYFGPGTRLTVT.